The clone carrying this T cell receptor beta chain has just one count. Its antigen is still unknown. The CDR3 spans 14 residues. Germline V CDR1 and CDR2: MNHEY, SMNVEV (reference sequence). Trimming removed 3 bases at V and 7 bases at J, with 12 bases between. This record belongs to a study of shared clonotypes between healthy human individuals. Participating donors were healthy, HIV-negative adults free of recent acute infections or vaccinations. General study points: The donor pool, a small one, limited the genetic and exposure-history diversity represented. Among donors, clonotype sharing was expected to be affected by sequencing depth.

Deep-level settings were used for running the assay. Produced via immunoSEQ multiplex PCR; TCRdb's table is partial and in-frame only. The sample comprises over 400,000 clones, around 73% of which are singletons, and around 12% rests with the top ten. This chain joins TRBV27 and TRBJ1-4, with D uncertain. Sequenced sample: PBMCs. This sequence was found in a woman aged 40 to 49 in good health. Some clones in this sample may be carry-over from other donors' samples. Here the CDR3 reads CASSFAYLGEKLFF. The CDR3 DNA sequence: TGTGCCAGCAGTTTCGCCTACTTGGGTGAAAAACTGTTTTTT.